These 8 T cell receptor beta chains were sequenced from one sample in a study of response to subunit inactivated influenza vaccine (dated by TCRdb to the late 2010s). Library prep was done by RT-PCR. Sequenced on an Illumina HiSeq 2500. TCRdb trimmed the raw reads at Q25, called clones with MiXCR and kept productive beta chains. Every entry covers one CDR3 protein and lists the most common genes and DNA from its rows. The table for this sample lists about 570,000 distinct CDR3 sequences; 11% of them were counted only once. The ten largest clones take up roughly 9.6% of the sample. These data were also reused for a study on T cells expressing NK-cell markers. Drawing on the second study: The TCR beta cDNA libraries were made using 5'RACE template switching, a step that added both a universal primer site and unique molecular identifiers.

The sample here was PBMCs from blood, taken on the day of vaccination. Source of these receptors: a man aged 45 to 65 who received an inactivated influenza vaccine. Donor details come from another sample of the same person, matched by shared clones.

The chain recombines TRBV5-1 with TRBJ2-5; no reliable D call. Germline V gene lookup returns CDR1 SGHRS and CDR2 YFSETQ. The CDR3 sequence is 14 residues long. Trimming cost V 0 bases and J 4 bases, with 10 bases left between them. CDR3 protein: CASSLVQVGETQYF. DNA of the CDR3: TGCGCCAGCAGCTTGGTCCAGGTAGGAGAGACCCAGTACTTC.

This clonotype has a count of ten or more. This chain links TRBV21-1 with TRBJ1-5. TRBV21-1 counts as a pseudogene. The CDR3 is made up of 13 amino acids. This CDR3 is CATGASSNQPQHF. In DNA, the CDR3 is TGTGCCACAGGGGCCTCGAGCAATCAGCCCCAGCATTTT.

A few counts support this clonotype. The rearrangement uses TRBV6-5 and TRBJ1-5, with 8 bases identical to TRBD1. This CDR3 comprises 15 residues. V lost 0 bases, J lost 2 bases, and 0 bases stayed unmatched. Germline V CDR1 and CDR2: MNHEY, SVGAGI. The CDR3 DNA sequence: TGTGCCAGCAGTTACTCGACAGGGGGCAATCAGCCCCAGCATTTT. It specifies CASSYSTGGNQPQHF.

This clonotype was seen many times. The CDR3 bases are TGTGCCAGCAGCCAAGGGGGGGGCTCCTACAATGAGCAGTTCTTC. Encoded protein: CASSQGGGSYNEQFF. The rearrangement uses TRBV4-2 and TRBJ2-1; TRBD2 matches at 7 bases. Trimming at V came to 1 base and at J to 0 bases, leaving 0 bases not matched to a gene. This CDR3 has 15 amino acids. The germline V gene encodes CDR1 LGHNA and CDR2 YNFKEQ.

This clonotype occurred many times. The V call is TRBV5-1, the J call TRBJ1-1; no definite D call. Trimming left V 5 bases short and J 1 base short, with 9 bases between. The CDR3 covers 13 residues. In germline, CDR1 is SGHRS, CDR2 YFSETQ. For the CDR3, the DNA is TGCGCCAGCAGGGGATGGGGGAACACTGAAGCTTTCTTT. Translation: CASRGWGNTEAFF.

The V call is TRBV7-9, the J call TRBJ1-6; weak D call: TRBD1 (5 bases). Trimming pared 10 bases from V and 7 bases from J, leaving 17 bases between. CDR1 and CDR2 (germline): SEHNR, FQNEAQ (reference sequence). The CDR3 is made up of 14 amino acids. The CDR3 sequence is CATQLGAFNSPLHF. CDR3 in DNA: TGTGCCACCCAGCTAGGGGCATTCAATTCACCCCTCCACTTT.

The chain combines TRBV20-1 with TRBJ1-5, with TRBD1 matching over 7 bases. V lost 6 bases to trimming and J lost 6 bases; unmatched junction nucleotides: 11. This CDR3 contains 14 residues. Germline V gene lookup returns CDR1 DFQATT and CDR2 SNEGSKA (reference sequence). The CDR3 DNA is TGCAGTGCCAGGCTAGCCAGGGGGAGTCAGCCCCAGCATTTT. Translation: CSARLARGSQPQHF.

This clonotype was counted between two and nine times. This rearrangement joins TRBV29-1 to TRBJ2-7; 7 bases fit TRBD2. The germline gives CDR1 SQVTM, CDR2 ANQGSEA. This CDR3 contains 12 residues. V lost 1 base to trimming and J lost 5 bases; unmatched junction nucleotides: 2. The CDR3, as DNA: TGCAGCGTTGAAGCGGGAGGAAACGAGCAGTACTTC. It codes for CSVEAGGNEQYF.